These 24 T cell receptor beta chains were sequenced from one sample in a study of cytomegalovirus exposure and HLA in healthy donors. Amplification used 60 Vbeta primers and 13 Jbeta primers. The data were produced by immunoSEQ multiplex PCR, yet TCRdb's version contains in-frame clones alone and is incomplete. Found here are some 130,000 clones, 78% of them singletons; the top ten hold 3% to 4%. Material: PBMCs. The source is a woman aged 30 to 39 in good health and CMV-seropositive.

This chain uses TRBV19 with TRBJ1-4; no reliable D call. This CDR3 has 15 residues. Germline V gene lookup returns CDR1 LNHDA and CDR2 SQIVND (reference sequence). Trimming removed 5 bases at V and 3 bases at J, with 13 bases between. This CDR3 is CASSRRAGANEKLFF. CDR3 DNA: TGTGCCAGTAGTCGGAGGGCCGGGGCTAATGAAAAACTGTTTTTT.

This clone was observed at least ten times. J is TRBJ1-5 and V is TRBV19, with 9 bases that match TRBD1. The V gene end was trimmed by 2 bases and the J gene end by 6 bases; junction bases not matched to a gene: 5. The CDR3 has 15 residues. Germline CDR1 reads LNHDA; CDR2 reads SQIVND (reference sequence). CDR3 coding DNA: TGTGCCAGTAGTATACAGGGACAGGGAGGTCAGCCCCAGCATTTT. Encoded protein: CASSIQGQGGQPQHF.

This clone was seen a few times. The CDR3 region is CASSGGKGGQPQHF. The CDR3 nucleotides read TGTGCCAGCAGCGGGGGTAAGGGAGGGCAGCCCCAGCATTTT. The chain carries TRBV7-8 and TRBJ1-5; tentative D call: TRBD1 (5 bases). CDR1 and CDR2 (germline): SGHVS, FQNEAQ. V lost 5 bases and J lost 7, with 15 bases in between. This CDR3 region has 14 residues.

The V and J genes are TRBV28 and TRBJ2-3; TRBD2 agrees at 8 bases. This CDR3 has 14 amino acids. Trimming cost V 9 bases and J 0 bases; bases outside gene matches: 5. Germline V gene sequence: CDR1 MDHEN, CDR2 SYDVKM. For the CDR3, the DNA is TGTGCCAGAGGACTAGCCGATAGCACAGATACGCAGTATTTT. Protein sequence: CARGLADSTDTQYF.

The chain carries TRBV29-1 and TRBJ2-7; a possible D gene is TRBD2 (5 bases). Trimming cost V 4 bases and J 2 bases, with 12 bases left between them. The length of the CDR3 is 13 residues. Germline V lookup: CDR1 SQVTM, CDR2 ANQGSEA. The CDR3 DNA reads TGCAGCGTTGGTGAGGGCCCAACCTACGAGCAGTACTTC. Translation gives CSVGEGPTYEQYF.

Concerning this clone: Other DNA variants within this sample encode the same CDR3. The CDR3 region has the DNA TGTGCCAGCAGCTCGGGACAGGGCTATGGCTACACCTTC. Translated: CASSSGQGYGYTF. The chain employs TRBV28 and TRBJ1-2, with 9 positions matching TRBD1. Germline V gene sequence: CDR1 MDHEN, CDR2 SYDVKM. The CDR3 consists of 13 residues. V trimming: 6 bases; J trimming: 4 bases; junction bases outside the gene matches: 3.

This clone was picked up a small number of times. The chain carries TRBV28 and TRBJ1-2, with 9 positions matching TRBD1. From germline, CDR1 is MDHEN and CDR2 SYDVKM. The CDR3 runs 15 residues. J was trimmed by 4 bases and V by 7 bases; bases with no gene match: 10. The CDR3 reads CASNPGQGFVYGYTF. In nucleotides, the CDR3 is TGTGCCAGCAACCCGGGACAGGGATTCGTCTATGGCTACACCTTC.

The genes are TRBV5-1 and TRBJ1-1, with TRBD1 identical over 10 bases. V lost 3 bases, J lost 3 bases, and 2 bases stayed unmatched. The CDR3 runs to 14 residues. CDR1 and CDR2 from the germline V gene are SGHRS and YFSETQ. CDR3 DNA sequence: TGCGCCAGCAGCTCGGGACAGGGGTACACTGAAGCTTTCTTT. Residues: CASSSGQGYTEAFF.

The genes are TRBV19 and TRBJ1-5, with D possibly matching TRBD1 (5 bases). Germline V gene sequence: CDR1 LNHDA, CDR2 SQIVND (reference sequence). This CDR3 comprises 15 residues. Trimming left V 7 bases short and J 1 base short, with 14 bases between. The CDR3 coding sequence is TGTGCCAGTACTGAGGGGAGGGGAAGCAATCAGCCCCAGCATTTT. This encodes CASTEGRGSNQPQHF.

This chain uses TRBV18 with TRBJ2-3; tentative D call: TRBD2 (5 bases). The CDR3 is 14 residues long. Germline values: CDR1 KGHSH, CDR2 LQKENI. V lost 5 bases and J 3 bases, leaving 12 bases between the germline ends. CDR3 DNA: TGTGCCAGCTCATTTCCGGGGTTAACAGATACGCAGTATTTT. Protein: CASSFPGLTDTQYF.

The chain recombines TRBV6-5 with TRBJ2-2; TRBD1 matches 9 bases. With V trimmed by 2 bases and J by 3 bases, 4 bases remained unmatched. Per germline, CDR1 MNHEY and CDR2 SVGAGI. This CDR3 region has 16 residues. The CDR3 DNA reads TGTGCCAGCAGTTACGACAGGGGGTCATACACCGGGGAGCTGTTTTTT. This codes for CASSYDRGSYTGELFF.

V gene TRBV7-2 combines with J gene TRBJ2-5, with unresolved D. Germline lookup yields CDR1 SGHTA and CDR2 FQGNSA. Between the trimmed V and J ends, which lost 2 bases and 1 base, there was a span of 11 bases. The CDR3 contains 15 residues. For the CDR3, the DNA is TGTGCCAGCAGCTTACCCTTAGTCTCCCAAGAGACCCAGTACTTC. This sequence encodes CASSLPLVSQETQYF. Together with reference TRBV7-2 and TRBJ2-5, the CDR3 gives the full variable domain: GAGVSQSPSNKVTEKGKDVELRCDPISGHTALYWYRQSLGQGLEFLIYFQGNSAPDKSGLPSDRFSAERTGGSVSTLTIQRTQQEDSAVYLCASSLPLVSQETQYFGPGTRLLVL.

This sequence joins TRBV6-1 and TRBJ1-2, with D tentatively TRBD1 (6 bases). Trimming removed 4 bases at V and 4 bases at J, with 13 bases between. CDR3 size: 14 residues. From germline, CDR1 is MNHNS and CDR2 SASEGT. Here the CDR3 reads CASSAREGGYGYTF. CDR3 sequence (DNA): TGTGCCAGCAGTGCGAGGGAGGGGGGCTATGGCTACACCTTC.

The chain carries TRBV29-1 and TRBJ2-3; no clear D. The length of the CDR3 is 12 residues. Between the trimmed V and J ends, which lost 4 bases and 4 bases, there was a span of 9 bases. Germline V gene sequence: CDR1 SQVTM, CDR2 ANQGSEA. The CDR3 reads CSVGALADTQYF. CDR3 in DNA: TGCAGCGTTGGGGCATTGGCAGATACGCAGTATTTT.

The V call is TRBV28, the J call TRBJ2-3; the D is unclear. The CDR3 is 12 amino acids. CDR1 is MDHEN, CDR2 SYDVKM, per germline. V was trimmed by 2 bases and J by 8 bases, leaving 8 bases between them. In nucleotides, the CDR3 is TGTGCCAGCAGTTTAGGTCGCGGTACGCAGTATTTT. The encoded protein is CASSLGRGTQYF.

This clone has just a few counts. V gene TRBV6-1 combines with J gene TRBJ1-1; TRBD1 matches 7 bases. Trimming took 8 bases from V and 0 from J; bases not matched to a gene: 9. The germline gives CDR1 MNHNS, CDR2 SASEGT. This CDR3 region has 15 residues. For the CDR3, the DNA is TGTGCCAGCTCCTCAAAGACAGGGTTGAACACTGAAGCTTTCTTT. This gives the protein CASSSKTGLNTEAFF.

This chain connects TRBV15 to TRBJ2-2; D may be TRBD2 (7 bases). CDR3 size: 14 residues. CDR1 is LNHNV, CDR2 YYDKDF, per germline (reference sequence). Trimming cost V 5 bases and J 6 bases, with 13 bases left between them. CDR3 sequence: CATSVGRTAGELFF. DNA for the CDR3: TGTGCCACCAGCGTCGGGAGGACAGCCGGGGAGCTGTTTTTT. Looking up the rest from reference TRBV15 and TRBJ2-2 gives the full variable domain: DAMVIQNPRYQVTQFGKPVTLSCSQTLNHNVMYWYQQKSSQAPKLLFHYYDKDFNNEADTPDNFQSRRPNTSFCFLDIRSPGLGDTAMYLCATSVGRTAGELFFGEGSRLTVL.

This chain uses TRBV2 with TRBJ1-4; tentative D call: TRBD1 (5 bases). CDR3 length: 15 residues. Germline-derived CDR1 and CDR2 are SNHLY and FYNNEI. With 5 bases removed from V and 8 bases from J, the gap between germline ends came to 18 bases. CDR3 DNA: TGTGCCAGCAGTATTCAGGGAACCCCCGCCGAAAAACTGTTTTTT. It yields the protein CASSIQGTPAEKLFF.

The genes are TRBV7-2 and TRBJ2-5; D is unresolved. This CDR3 spans 14 amino acids. Germline values: CDR1 SGHTA, CDR2 FQGNSA. V was trimmed by 2 bases and J by 5 bases, leaving 12 bases between them. CDR3 region: CASSLFTGWETQYF. The CDR3 coding sequence is TGTGCCAGCAGCTTATTTACGGGTTGGGAGACCCAGTACTTC.

This rearrangement joins TRBV7-2 to TRBJ1-2; 7 positions match TRBD1. V was clipped by 5 bases and J by 8 bases; unmatched bases: 8. This CDR3 region has 13 residues. The germline V gene encodes CDR1 SGHTA and CDR2 FQGNSA. This CDR3 is CASSPDREDGYTF. DNA of the CDR3: TGTGCCAGCAGCCCCGACAGGGAAGACGGCTACACCTTC.

V is TRBV30 and J is TRBJ2-7; D unclear. This CDR3 comprises 11 residues. Germline V gene sequence: CDR1 GTSNPN, CDR2 SVGIG (reference sequence). V shed 2 bases and J shed 2 bases, with 4 bases lying between them. CDR3 loop: CAWSPAYEQYF. DNA for the CDR3: TGTGCCTGGAGTCCTGCCTACGAGCAGTACTTC.

This clone was seen only once. The rearrangement uses TRBV11-2 and TRBJ2-7, with D possibly being TRBD2 (6 bases). The germline V gene encodes CDR1 SGHAT and CDR2 FQNNGV. Trimming stripped 2 bases from V and 4 bases from J, with 12 bases between. The CDR3 totals 14 residues. The DNA for the CDR3 is TGTGCCAGCAGCTTATCGACGGGGGAGTACGAGCAGTACTTC. Translating gives CASSLSTGEYEQYF.

This clone was picked up a small number of times. The chain combines TRBV18 with TRBJ2-5, with D uncertain. CDR3 size: 13 residues. V was clipped by 2 bases and J by 2 bases, with 6 bases between them. Looked up from germline, CDR1 is KGHSH and CDR2 is LQKENI. DNA of the CDR3: TGTGCCAGCTCACCAGTGGCACAAGAGACCCAGTACTTC. This encodes CASSPVAQETQYF.

This CDR3 reads CAIKGTGTTEAFF. The CDR3 DNA follows: TGTGCCATCAAGGGGACAGGGACAACTGAAGCTTTCTTT. This chain links TRBV10-3 with TRBJ1-1; 9 bases agree with TRBD1. Trimming removed 7 bases from V and 5 bases from J; junction bases left unmatched: 5. The CDR3 length is 13 residues. Germline CDR1 reads ENHRY; CDR2 reads SYGVKD.